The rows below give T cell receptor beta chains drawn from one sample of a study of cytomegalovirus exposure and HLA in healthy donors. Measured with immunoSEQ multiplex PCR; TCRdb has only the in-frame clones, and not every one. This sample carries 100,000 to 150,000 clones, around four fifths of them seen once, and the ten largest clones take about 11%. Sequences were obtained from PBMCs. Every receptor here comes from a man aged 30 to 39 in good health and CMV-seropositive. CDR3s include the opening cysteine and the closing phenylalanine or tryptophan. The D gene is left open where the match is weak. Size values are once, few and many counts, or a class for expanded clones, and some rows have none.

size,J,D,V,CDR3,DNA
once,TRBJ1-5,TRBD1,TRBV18,CASSPGTGGNQPQHF,TGTGCCAGCTCACCGGGGACAGGGGGCAATCAGCCCCAGCATTTT
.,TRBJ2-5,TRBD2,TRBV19,CASSIGLAGGQETQYF,TGTGCCAGTAGTATAGGGCTAGCGGGAGGGCAAGAGACCCAGTACTTC
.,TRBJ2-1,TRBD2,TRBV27,CASIKIAGYNEQFF,TGTGCCAGCATTAAGATAGCGGGATACAATGAGCAGTTCTTC
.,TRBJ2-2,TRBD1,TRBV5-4,CATGQGRGELFF,TGTGCCACGGGACAGGGAAGGGGGGAGCTGTTTTTT
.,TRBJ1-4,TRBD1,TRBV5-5,CASSLDRGGEKLFF,TGTGCCAGCAGCCTGGACAGGGGCGGTGAAAAACTGTTTTTT
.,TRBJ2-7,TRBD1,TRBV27,CASSRDRSSYEQYF,TGTGCCAGCAGCAGGGACAGGAGCTCCTACGAGCAGTACTTC
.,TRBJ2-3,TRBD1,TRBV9,CASSVDGDRSDTQYF,TGTGCCAGCAGCGTAGACGGGGACAGATCAGATACGCAGTATTTT
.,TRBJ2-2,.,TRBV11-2,CASSPRLGGELFF,TGTGCCAGCAGCCCCAGACTCGGCGGGGAGCTGTTTTTT
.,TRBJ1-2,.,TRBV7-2,CASRWGGMDGYTF,TGTGCCAGCAGGTGGGGGGGGATGGATGGCTACACCTTC
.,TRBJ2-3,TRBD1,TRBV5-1,CASSFGTGLDTQYF,TGCGCCAGCAGCTTCGGGACAGGGCTAGATACGCAGTATTTT
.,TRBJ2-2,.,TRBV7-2,CASSFFTGGQPELFF,TGTGCCAGCAGCTTCTTCACGGGGGGACAACCGGAGCTGTTTTTT
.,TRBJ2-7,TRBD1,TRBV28,CASSLNRGPSYEQYF,TGTGCCAGCAGTTTGAACAGGGGGCCCTCCTACGAGCAGTACTTC
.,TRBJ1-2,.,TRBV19,CASSISERGGYGYTF,TGTGCCAGTAGTATTTCCGAACGAGGTGGCTATGGCTACACCTTC
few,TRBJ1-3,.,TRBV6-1,CASSLSRSGNTIYF,TGTGCCAGCAGTCTCAGTCGCTCTGGAAACACCATATATTTT
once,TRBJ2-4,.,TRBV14,CASSQGRGLAKNIQYF,TGTGCCAGCAGCCAAGGACGGGGACTAGCCAAAAACATTCAGTACTTC
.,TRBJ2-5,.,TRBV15,CATSRDSVEETQYF,TGTGCCACCAGCAGAGATTCGGTTGAAGAGACCCAGTACTTC
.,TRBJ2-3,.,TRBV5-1,CASSLQDSSTDTQYF,TGCGCCAGCAGCCTGCAAGACTCTAGCACAGATACGCAGTATTTT
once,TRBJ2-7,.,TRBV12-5,CASGTRQPYYEQYF,TGTGCTAGTGGGACGAGGCAGCCATACTACGAGCAGTACTTC
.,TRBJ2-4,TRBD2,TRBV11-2,CASSLVTGGVVKNIQYF,TGTGCCAGCAGCTTAGTGACGGGGGGGGTTGTCAAAAACATTCAGTACTTC
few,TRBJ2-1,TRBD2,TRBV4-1,CASSQGSGSVYEQFF,TGCGCCAGCAGCCAAGGCAGCGGGAGTGTCTATGAGCAGTTCTTC
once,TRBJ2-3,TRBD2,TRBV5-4,CASRREGLGTDTQYF,TGTGCCAGCAGACGGGAGGGCCTTGGCACAGATACGCAGTATTTT
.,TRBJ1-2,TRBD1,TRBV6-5,CASTDETGGSYGYTF,TGTGCCAGCACCGACGAAACAGGGGGTTCATATGGCTACACCTTC
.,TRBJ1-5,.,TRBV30,CAWSVGASQPQHF,TGTGCCTGGAGTGTAGGAGCGAGTCAGCCCCAGCATTTT
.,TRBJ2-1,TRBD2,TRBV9,CASSPAGLAGGNKQFF,TGTGCCAGCAGCCCCGCGGGACTAGCGGGAGGAAACAAGCAGTTCTTC
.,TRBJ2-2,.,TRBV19,CASTPPRQANTGELFF,TGTGCCAGTACCCCCCCCCGACAGGCCAACACCGGGGAGCTGTTTTTT
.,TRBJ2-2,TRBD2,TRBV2,CASRDSGVGELFF,TGTGCCAGCAGAGATAGCGGGGTCGGGGAGCTGTTTTTT
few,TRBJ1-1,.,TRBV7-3,CASSQSGYTEAFF,TGTGCCAGCAGCCAATCAGGGTACACTGAAGCTTTCTTT
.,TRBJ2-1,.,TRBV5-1,CASSLDTRSYNEQFF,TGCGCCAGCAGCTTGGACACCCGCTCCTACAATGAGCAGTTCTTC
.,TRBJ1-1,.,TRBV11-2,CASSPHLNTEAFF,TGTGCCAGCAGCCCCCATTTGAACACTGAAGCTTTCTTT
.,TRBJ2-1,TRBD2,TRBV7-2,CASSSTSGHNEQFF,TGTGCCAGCAGCTCGACTAGCGGACACAATGAGCAGTTCTTC